A selection of T cell receptor beta chains follows, all from one sample in a study of blood T cell repertoires in COVID-19. Some clones are missing from TCRdb's copy, which holds only in-frame ones; the method was immunoSEQ multiplex PCR. The data hold about 140,000 clones, with roughly 80% observed a single time. The sample was peripheral blood. Receptors originate from an older man who had recovered from COVID-19. Each CDR3 is given with its conserved first and last residue. D genes are given only for firm matches. Not every row has a clone size; where given, it reads once, few, many or a size class.

.	TRBJ2-2	TRBD2	TRBV30	CAWKPGTRGTGELFF	TGTGCCTGGAAACCCGGGACTAGAGGGACCGGGGAGCTGTTTTTT
.	TRBJ1-5	.	TRBV6-5	CASRETGGHQPQHF	TGTGCCAGCAGAGAGACAGGTGGGCATCAGCCCCAGCATTTT
.	TRBJ2-7	.	TRBV29-1	CSVEYDSPGEQYF	TGCAGCGTTGAATACGACTCGCCGGGGGAGCAGTACTTC
few	TRBJ1-2	TRBD1	TRBV2	CASRGRRDSYGYTF	TGTGCCAGCAGGGGGCGCCGGGACAGCTATGGCTACACCTTC
few	TRBJ2-7	.	TRBV4-1	CASSQTADSRRYF	TGCGCCAGCAGCCAAACGGCGGATAGCCGAAGGTACTTC
.	TRBJ2-7	TRBD1	TRBV19	CASSIGTGAPYEQYF	TGTGCCAGTAGTATAGGCACAGGGGCGCCCTACGAGCAGTACTTC
many	TRBJ1-2	.	TRBV12-5	CASGLRGGLGYTF	TGTGCTAGTGGTTTGCGCGGGGGCCTTGGCTACACCTTC
.	TRBJ2-5	TRBD1	TRBV12-3/TRBV12-4	CASSTGGETQYF	TGTGCCAGCAGTACAGGGGGGGAGACCCAGTACTTC
.	TRBJ2-7	TRBD2	TRBV6-5	CASSLLAGWNYEQYF	TGTGCCAGCAGTTTGTTAGCGGGCTGGAACTACGAGCAGTACTTC
.	TRBJ1-1	.	TRBV3-1/TRBV3-2	CASSPKNSVLTEAFF	TGTGCCAGCAGCCCAAAGAATTCCGTACTTACTGAAGCTTTCTTT
.	TRBJ2-1	TRBD2	TRBV4-1	CASSQVGLAGAQEQFF	TGCGCCAGCAGCCAAGTGGGACTAGCGGGAGCGCAGGAGCAGTTCTTC
.	TRBJ2-7	.	TRBV4-1	CASSQYPKPGQLLLSYSYEQYF	TGCGCCAGCAGCCAGTACCCTAAACCGGGACAACTATTACTATCCTACTCCTACGAGCAGTACTTC
.	TRBJ1-4	.	TRBV6-5	CASSYSYATNEKLFF	TGTGCCAGCAGTTATAGTTATGCAACTAATGAAAAACTGTTTTTT
.	TRBJ2-2	.	TRBV29-1	CSVEEAGSGGELFF	TGCAGCGTTGAGGAGGCTGGGTCGGGCGGGGAGCTGTTTTTT
.	TRBJ1-5	.	TRBV4-3	CASSQEPGSSNQPQHF	TGCGCCAGCAGCCAAGAGCCAGGTAGTAGCAATCAGCCCCAGCATTTT
.	TRBJ1-1	.	TRBV9	CASSEGGRNTEAFF	TGTGCCAGCAGCGAGGGGGGGAGAAACACTGAAGCTTTCTTT
.	TRBJ2-1	TRBD1	TRBV2	CASNRDRKGNEQFF	TGTGCCAGCAACCGGGACAGGAAGGGCAATGAGCAGTTCTTC
.	TRBJ2-7	TRBD2	TRBV15	CATSNRDYPYEQYF	TGTGCCACCAGCAACCGGGACTATCCCTACGAGCAGTACTTC
.	TRBJ2-5	.	TRBV2	CASSGQIQETQYF	TGTGCCAGCAGTGGACAGATCCAAGAGACCCAGTACTTC
once	TRBJ1-5	.	TRBV27	CASSLEGQSRQPQHF	TGTGCCAGCAGTTTGGAGGGCCAAAGTCGTCAGCCCCAGCATTTT
.	TRBJ2-7	.	TRBV30	CAWRKGRAGLYEQYF	TGTGCCTGGAGAAAGGGTCGAGCGGGCCTGTACGAGCAGTACTTC
.	TRBJ2-7	.	TRBV7-2	CASSPGTRYEQYF	TGTGCCAGCAGCCCAGGAACCCGCTACGAGCAGTACTTC
.	TRBJ1-1	.	TRBV5-1	CASRPIGTFEAFF	TGCGCCAGCAGACCAATAGGGACATTTGAAGCTTTCTTT
.	TRBJ1-5	.	TRBV6-5	CASSSRDKQPQHF	TGTGCCAGCAGTTCCCGGGACAAACAGCCCCAGCATTTT
.	TRBJ2-3	TRBD2	TRBV5-1	CASSSAGGPGDTQYF	TGCGCCAGCAGTTCAGCGGGAGGGCCGGGGGATACGCAGTATTTT
.	TRBJ1-2	.	TRBV5-1	CASSLGGSGDFYGYTF	TGCGCCAGCAGCTTGGGGGGCTCAGGGGATTTCTATGGCTACACCTTC
.	TRBJ2-7	TRBD2	TRBV13	CASRPSGTSGRASYEQYF	TGTGCCAGCAGGCCTAGCGGGACTAGCGGGAGGGCCTCCTACGAGCAGTACTTC
few	TRBJ2-2	TRBD1	TRBV7-9	CASSLDRGDTGELFF	TGTGCCAGCAGCCTCGACAGGGGGGACACCGGGGAGCTGTTTTTT
.	TRBJ1-2	TRBD1	TRBV12-5	CASGFGTGREDNYGYTF	TGTGCTAGTGGTTTCGGGACAGGGAGGGAGGATAACTATGGCTACACCTTC
.	TRBJ2-1	.	TRBV27	CASSLLLHYNEQFF	TGTGCCAGCAGTTTATTACTTCACTACAATGAGCAGTTCTTC
.	TRBJ2-2	.	TRBV19	CASKGEPITGELFF	TGTGCCAGTAAGGGGGAGCCAATAACCGGGGAGCTGTTTTTT
.	TRBJ1-2	TRBD1	TRBV5-1	CASSWAYRGSGYGYTF	TGCGCCAGCAGCTGGGCCTACAGGGGGTCAGGCTATGGCTACACCTTC
few	TRBJ1-4	TRBD1	TRBV19	CASSIGRQGANEKLFF	TGTGCCAGTAGTATCGGTCGACAGGGTGCTAATGAAAAACTGTTTTTT
.	TRBJ1-1	TRBD1	TRBV4-1	CASSLQGAGTEAFF	TGCGCCAGCAGCCTTCAGGGGGCTGGCACTGAAGCTTTCTTT
.	TRBJ2-5	TRBD2	TRBV5-6	CASSPGTSGPQETQYF	TGTGCCAGCAGCCCGGGGACTAGCGGGCCCCAAGAGACCCAGTACTTC
.	TRBJ1-2	.	TRBV27	CASQTGGLGYTF	TGTGCCAGTCAAACCGGGGGACTGGGCTACACCTTC
.	TRBJ2-7	TRBD2	TRBV5-6	CASSLRSGTRVVEQYF	TGTGCCAGCAGCTTGCGATCCGGGACTAGAGTTGTCGAGCAGTACTTC
.	TRBJ1-2	TRBD1	TRBV30	CAWEGGQDHYGYTF	TGTGCCTGGGAGGGCGGACAGGATCATTATGGCTACACCTTC
.	TRBJ2-7	TRBD2	TRBV6-2/TRBV6-3	CASSVGTRDEQYF	TGTGCCAGCAGCGTCGGGACTAGAGACGAGCAGTACTTC
.	TRBJ2-5	.	TRBV7-2	CASSGRARGPETQYF	TGTGCCAGCAGCGGGCGGGCTAGAGGACCAGAGACCCAGTACTTC
few	TRBJ2-3	.	TRBV23-1	CASSPLPAHYGEHTQYF	TGCGCCAGCAGTCCTCTCCCGGCACACTACGGGGAACATACGCAGTATTTT
.	TRBJ2-1	TRBD1	TRBV18	CASSPVTGGFNEQFF	TGTGCCAGCTCACCAGTGACAGGGGGCTTCAATGAGCAGTTCTTC
.	TRBJ2-7	.	TRBV4-3	CASSQDPWREQYF	TGCGCCAGCAGCCAAGACCCCTGGCGGGAGCAGTACTTC
.	TRBJ2-7	TRBD1	TRBV7-6	CASSLAGPLRTGDAYEQYF	TGTGCCAGCAGCTTAGCGGGCCCGTTGCGGACAGGGGACGCCTACGAGCAGTACTTC
.	TRBJ2-1	.	TRBV27	CASSILPEGEQFF	TGTGCCAGCAGTATACTCCCAGAGGGTGAGCAGTTCTTC
.	TRBJ1-5	.	TRBV5-6	CASSLYRANDNQPQHF	TGTGCCAGCAGCCTCTACAGGGCGAACGACAATCAGCCCCAGCATTTT
.	TRBJ1-2	.	TRBV9	CASSADEGDYGYTF	TGTGCCAGCAGCGCAGACGAGGGAGACTATGGCTACACCTTC
.	TRBJ1-6	.	TRBV5-5	CASSLASGTTNSPLHF	TGTGCCAGCAGCTTGGCTTCCGGGACAACTAATTCACCCCTCCACTTT
.	TRBJ2-3	TRBD1	TRBV5-6	CASSSRTVTGGNTDTQYF	TGTGCCAGCAGCTCCCGTACTGTGACAGGGGGCAACACAGATACGCAGTATTTT
.	TRBJ2-5	TRBD2	TRBV5-8	CASRFPEAGGPKTQYF	TGTGCCAGCAGATTCCCTGAGGCGGGAGGGCCAAAGACCCAGTACTTC
.	TRBJ2-7	.	TRBV11-2	CASSSSSGLHSYEQYF	TGTGCCAGCAGCTCGTCCTCGGGACTCCACTCCTACGAGCAGTACTTC
.	TRBJ2-7	.	TRBV28	CASSLGTYYEQYF	TGTGCCAGCAGTTTAGGGACATACTACGAGCAGTACTTC
.	TRBJ2-5	TRBD1	TRBV7-9	CASTSRDRQETQYF	TGTGCCAGCACCTCCCGGGACAGGCAAGAGACCCAGTACTTC
once	TRBJ1-2	.	TRBV5-4	CASSLERRGVGYGYTF	TGTGCCAGCAGCTTGGAGAGGAGGGGCGTGGGCTATGGCTACACCTTC
.	TRBJ1-2	.	TRBV11-2	CASSFNYGYTF	TGTGCCAGCAGCTTTAATTATGGCTACACCTTC